The source of this T cell receptor beta chain is a study of cytomegalovirus exposure and HLA in healthy donors. The PCR made use of 60 Vbeta and 13 Jbeta primers. The assay was immunoSEQ multiplex PCR, and TCRdb's table has in-frame clones only and misses some. The table lists 120,000 to 150,000 clones, about 82% of them singletons. Study-level results: Reportedly, TCR beta sequences accurately predicted HLA-A and HLA-B alleles in most subjects. TRBV6-2, TRBV6-3 and some other V segments were unresolvable in 87-base-pair reads. Common viral pathogens were later found to be apparently linked to several of the most significant clusters. As a later analysis revealed, most CMV-associated TCR beta chains appeared HLA-restricted.

V dropped 4 bases and J dropped 8; count of bases not matched to a gene: 7. The germline gives CDR1 LGHNA, CDR2 YNFKEQ. There are 13 residues in the CDR3. Worth noting for this clone: Its target is not known.

The sequenced material came from PBMCs. The chain couples TRBV4-2 to TRBJ1-2; TRBD1 matches 7 bases. The TCR originated in a male donor in good health and CMV-seronegative. This chain's CDR3 is CASSLDRVQGYTF. The CDR3 DNA follows: TGTGCCAGCAGCCTCGACAGGGTGCAAGGCTACACCTTC.